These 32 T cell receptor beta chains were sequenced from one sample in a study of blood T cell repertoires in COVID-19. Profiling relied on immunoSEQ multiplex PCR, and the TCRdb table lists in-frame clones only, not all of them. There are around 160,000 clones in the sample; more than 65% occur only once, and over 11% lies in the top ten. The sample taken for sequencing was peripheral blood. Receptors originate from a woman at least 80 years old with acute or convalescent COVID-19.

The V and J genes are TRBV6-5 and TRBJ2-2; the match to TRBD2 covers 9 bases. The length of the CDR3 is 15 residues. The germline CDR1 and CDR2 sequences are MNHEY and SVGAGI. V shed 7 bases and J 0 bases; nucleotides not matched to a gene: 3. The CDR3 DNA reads TGTGCCAGCAACCCTAGCGGGGCGAACACCGGGGAGCTGTTTTTT. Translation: CASNPSGANTGELFF.

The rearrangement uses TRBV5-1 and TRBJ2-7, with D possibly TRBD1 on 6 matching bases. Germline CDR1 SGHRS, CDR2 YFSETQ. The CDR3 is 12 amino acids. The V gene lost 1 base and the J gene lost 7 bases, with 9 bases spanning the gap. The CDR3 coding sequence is TGCGCCAGCAGCTTGCCAGGGGATGAGCAGTACTTC. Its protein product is CASSLPGDEQYF.

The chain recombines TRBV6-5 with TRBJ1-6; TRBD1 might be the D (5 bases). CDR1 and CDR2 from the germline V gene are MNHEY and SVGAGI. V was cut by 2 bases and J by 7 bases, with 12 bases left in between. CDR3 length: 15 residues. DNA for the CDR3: TGTGCCAGCAGTTACGTCCCGGGGGTCAATTCACCCCTCCACTTT. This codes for CASSYVPGVNSPLHF.

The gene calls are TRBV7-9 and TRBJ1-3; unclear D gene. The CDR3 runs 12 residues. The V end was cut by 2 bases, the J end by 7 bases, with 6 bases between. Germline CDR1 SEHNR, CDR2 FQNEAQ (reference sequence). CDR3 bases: TGTGCCAGCAGCTTAACAGAGAACACCATATATTTT. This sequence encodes CASSLTENTIYF.

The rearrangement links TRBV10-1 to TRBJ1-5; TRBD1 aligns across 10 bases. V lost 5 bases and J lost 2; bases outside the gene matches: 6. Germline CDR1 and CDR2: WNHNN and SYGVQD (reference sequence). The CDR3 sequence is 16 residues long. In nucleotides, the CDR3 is TGCGCCAGCAGTTGGGAGGACAGGGGGGGCAATCAGCCCCAGCATTTT. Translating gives CASSWEDRGGNQPQHF.

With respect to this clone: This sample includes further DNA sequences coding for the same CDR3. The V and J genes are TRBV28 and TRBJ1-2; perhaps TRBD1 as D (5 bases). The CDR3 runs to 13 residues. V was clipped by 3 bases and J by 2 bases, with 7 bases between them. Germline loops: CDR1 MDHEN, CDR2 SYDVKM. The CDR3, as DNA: TGTGCCAGCAGTTTGGGGGGGAACTATGGCTACACCTTC. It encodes CASSLGGNYGYTF.

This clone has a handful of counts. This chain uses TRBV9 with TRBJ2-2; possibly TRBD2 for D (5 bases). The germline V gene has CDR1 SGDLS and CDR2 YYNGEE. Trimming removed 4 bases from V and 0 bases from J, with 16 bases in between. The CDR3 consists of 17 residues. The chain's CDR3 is CASSPRGRSANTGELFF. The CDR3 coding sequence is TGTGCCAGCAGCCCCCGCGGGCGATCCGCGAACACCGGGGAGCTGTTTTTT.

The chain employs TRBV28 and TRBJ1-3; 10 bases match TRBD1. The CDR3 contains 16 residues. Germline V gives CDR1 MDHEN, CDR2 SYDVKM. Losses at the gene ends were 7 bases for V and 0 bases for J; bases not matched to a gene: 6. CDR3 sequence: CASTRTGGYSGNTIYF. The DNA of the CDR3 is TGTGCCAGCACTCGGACAGGGGGATACTCTGGAAACACCATATATTTT. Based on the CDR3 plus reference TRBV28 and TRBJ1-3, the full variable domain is DVKVTQSSRYLVKRTGEKVFLECVQDMDHENMFWYRQDPGLGLRLIYFSYDVKMKEKGDIPEGYSVSREKKERFSLILESASTNQTSMYLCASTRTGGYSGNTIYFGEGSWLTVV.

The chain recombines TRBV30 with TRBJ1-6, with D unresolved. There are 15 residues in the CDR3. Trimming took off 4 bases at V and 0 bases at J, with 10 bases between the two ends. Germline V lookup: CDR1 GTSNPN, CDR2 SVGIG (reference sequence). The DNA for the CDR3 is TGTGCCTGGAAAACGGCGGGCTCCTATAATTCACCCCTCCACTTT. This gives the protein CAWKTAGSYNSPLHF.

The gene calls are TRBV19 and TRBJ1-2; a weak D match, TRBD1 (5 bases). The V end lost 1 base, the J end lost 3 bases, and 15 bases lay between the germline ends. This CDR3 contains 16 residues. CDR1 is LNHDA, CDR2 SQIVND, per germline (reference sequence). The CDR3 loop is CASSIGRQGAHYGYTF. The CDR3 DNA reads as TGTGCCAGTAGTATAGGACGGCAGGGTGCCCACTATGGCTACACCTTC.

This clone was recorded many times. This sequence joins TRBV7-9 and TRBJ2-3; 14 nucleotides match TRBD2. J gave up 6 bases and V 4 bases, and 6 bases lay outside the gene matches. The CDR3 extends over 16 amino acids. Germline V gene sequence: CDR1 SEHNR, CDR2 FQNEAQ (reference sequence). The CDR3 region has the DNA TGTGCCAGCAGCTGGGGACTAGCGGGAGCCCGTGATACGCAGTATTTT. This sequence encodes CASSWGLAGARDTQYF.

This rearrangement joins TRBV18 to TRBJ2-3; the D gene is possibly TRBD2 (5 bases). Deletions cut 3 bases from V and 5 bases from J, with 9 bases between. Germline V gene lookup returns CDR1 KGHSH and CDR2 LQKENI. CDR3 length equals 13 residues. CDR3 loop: CASSPTSGDTQYF. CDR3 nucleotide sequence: TGTGCCAGCTCACCGACAAGCGGAGATACGCAGTATTTT.

As DNA, the CDR3 is TGTGCTAGTGGTTTGACCAGTCCGCCCCAGCATTTT. Protein sequence: CASGLTSPPQHF. This rearrangement joins TRBV12-5 to TRBJ1-5; D is undetermined. The V gene lost 2 bases and the J gene lost 9 bases, with 8 bases spanning the gap. The length of the CDR3 is 12 residues. Germline CDR1 LGHNT, CDR2 FRNRAP.

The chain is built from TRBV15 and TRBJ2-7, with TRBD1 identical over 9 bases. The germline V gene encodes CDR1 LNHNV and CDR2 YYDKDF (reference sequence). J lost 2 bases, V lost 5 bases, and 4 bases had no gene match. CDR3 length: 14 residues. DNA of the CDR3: TGTGCCACCAGCCCAAGGACAGGGGCCTACGAGCAGTACTTC. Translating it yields CATSPRTGAYEQYF.

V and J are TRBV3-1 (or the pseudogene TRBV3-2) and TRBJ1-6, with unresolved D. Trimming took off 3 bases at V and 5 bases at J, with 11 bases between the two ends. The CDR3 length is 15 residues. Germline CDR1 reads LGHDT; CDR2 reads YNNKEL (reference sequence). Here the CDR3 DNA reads TGTGCCAGCAGCCATACCACACCAGATAATTCACCCCTCCACTTT. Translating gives CASSHTTPDNSPLHF.

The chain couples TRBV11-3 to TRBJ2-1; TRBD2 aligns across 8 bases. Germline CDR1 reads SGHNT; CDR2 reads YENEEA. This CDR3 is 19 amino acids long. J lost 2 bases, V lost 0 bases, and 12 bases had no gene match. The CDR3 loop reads CASSLDSQVAGHTYNEQFF. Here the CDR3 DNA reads TGTGCCAGCAGCTTAGATTCGCAGGTAGCGGGGCATACCTACAATGAGCAGTTCTTC.

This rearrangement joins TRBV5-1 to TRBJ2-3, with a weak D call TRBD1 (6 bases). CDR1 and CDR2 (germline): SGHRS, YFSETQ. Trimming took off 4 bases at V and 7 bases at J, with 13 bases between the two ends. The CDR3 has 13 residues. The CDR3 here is CASSRGGLNTQYF. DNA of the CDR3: TGCGCCAGCAGCCGAGGGGGTTTAAATACGCAGTATTTT. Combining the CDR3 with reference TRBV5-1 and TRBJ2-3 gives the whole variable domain KAGVTQTPRYLIKTRGQQVTLSCSPISGHRSVSWYQQTPGQGLQFLFEYFSETQRNKGNFPGRFSGRQFSNSRSEMNVSTLELGDSALYLCASSRGGLNTQYFGPGTRLTVL.

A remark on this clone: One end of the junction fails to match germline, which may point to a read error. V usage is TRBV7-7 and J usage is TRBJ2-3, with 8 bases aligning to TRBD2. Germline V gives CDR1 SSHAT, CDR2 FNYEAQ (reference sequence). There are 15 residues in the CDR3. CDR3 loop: CASSPSGGRADTQYF. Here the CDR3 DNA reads TGTGCTAGCAGCCCCAGCGGGGGTCGTGCAGATACGCAGTATTTT.

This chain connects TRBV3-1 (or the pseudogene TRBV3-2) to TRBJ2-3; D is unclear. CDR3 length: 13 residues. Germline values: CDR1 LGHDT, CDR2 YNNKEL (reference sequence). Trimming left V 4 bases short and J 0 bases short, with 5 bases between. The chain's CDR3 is CASSRQSTDTQYF. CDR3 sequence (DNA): TGTGCCAGCAGCCGGCAGAGCACAGATACGCAGTATTTT.

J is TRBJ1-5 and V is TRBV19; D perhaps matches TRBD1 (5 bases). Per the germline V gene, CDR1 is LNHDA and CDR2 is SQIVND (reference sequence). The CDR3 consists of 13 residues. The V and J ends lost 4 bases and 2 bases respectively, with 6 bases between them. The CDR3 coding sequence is TGTGCCAGTAGTAAACAGGGCAATCAGCCCCAGCATTTT. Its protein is CASSKQGNQPQHF.

Here the CDR3 DNA reads TGTGCCAGCACCAGGGACAGGGGGATCGGAAATGAGCAGTTCTTC. Its translation: CASTRDRGIGNEQFF. The V and J genes are TRBV28 and TRBJ2-1; 11 bases are shared with TRBD1. The length of the CDR3 is 15 residues. The V and J ends lost 7 bases and 7 bases, in that order; junction bases with no gene match: 9. Germline V gives CDR1 MDHEN, CDR2 SYDVKM.

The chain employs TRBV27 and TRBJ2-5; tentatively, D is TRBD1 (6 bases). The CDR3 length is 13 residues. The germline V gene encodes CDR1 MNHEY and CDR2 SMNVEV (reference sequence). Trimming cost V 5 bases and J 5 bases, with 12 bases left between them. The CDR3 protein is CASSRKGEETQYF. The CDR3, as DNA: TGTGCCAGCAGTCGCAAGGGGGAGGAGACCCAGTACTTC.

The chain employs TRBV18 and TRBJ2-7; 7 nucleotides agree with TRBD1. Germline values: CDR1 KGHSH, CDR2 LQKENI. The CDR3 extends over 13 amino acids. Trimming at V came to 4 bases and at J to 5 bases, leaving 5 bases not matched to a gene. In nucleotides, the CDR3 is TGTGCCAGCTCACAGACAGGGTTGGACGAGCAGTACTTC. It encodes CASSQTGLDEQYF.

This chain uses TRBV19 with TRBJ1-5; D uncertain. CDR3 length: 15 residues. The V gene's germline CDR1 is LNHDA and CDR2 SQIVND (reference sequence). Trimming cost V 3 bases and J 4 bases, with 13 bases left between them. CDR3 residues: CASSILWRMNQPQHF. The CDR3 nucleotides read TGTGCCAGTAGTATCCTGTGGCGGATGAATCAGCCCCAGCATTTT.

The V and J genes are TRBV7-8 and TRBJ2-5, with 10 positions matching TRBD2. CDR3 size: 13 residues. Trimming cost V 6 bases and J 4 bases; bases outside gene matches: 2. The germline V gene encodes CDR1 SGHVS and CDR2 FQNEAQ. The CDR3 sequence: CASRRTSGETQYF. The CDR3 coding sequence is TGTGCCAGCAGACGGACTAGCGGAGAGACCCAGTACTTC.

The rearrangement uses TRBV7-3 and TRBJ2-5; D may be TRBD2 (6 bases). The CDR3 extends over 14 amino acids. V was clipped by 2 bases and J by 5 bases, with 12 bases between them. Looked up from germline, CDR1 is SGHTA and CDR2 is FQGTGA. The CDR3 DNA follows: TGTGCCAGCAGCTTAGACGGGAGTGGGGAGACCCAGTACTTC. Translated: CASSLDGSGETQYF.

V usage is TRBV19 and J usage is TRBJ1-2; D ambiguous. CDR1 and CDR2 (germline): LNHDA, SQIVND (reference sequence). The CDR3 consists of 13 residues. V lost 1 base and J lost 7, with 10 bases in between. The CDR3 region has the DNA TGTGCCAGTAGTATAGCCGGGGAAGGTGGCTACACCTTC. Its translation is CASSIAGEGGYTF.

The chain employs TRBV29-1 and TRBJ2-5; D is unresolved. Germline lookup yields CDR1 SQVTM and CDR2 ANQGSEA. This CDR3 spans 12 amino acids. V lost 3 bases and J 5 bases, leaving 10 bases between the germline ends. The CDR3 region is CSVDGPQETQYF. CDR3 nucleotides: TGCAGCGTTGATGGGCCCCAGGAGACCCAGTACTTC.

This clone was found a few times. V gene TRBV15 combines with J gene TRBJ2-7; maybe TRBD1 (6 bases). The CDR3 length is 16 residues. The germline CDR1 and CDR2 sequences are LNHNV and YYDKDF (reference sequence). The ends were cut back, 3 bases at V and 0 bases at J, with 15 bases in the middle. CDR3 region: CATSSGPGQSSYEQYF. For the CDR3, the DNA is TGTGCCACCAGCAGTGGGCCTGGACAGAGCTCCTACGAGCAGTACTTC.

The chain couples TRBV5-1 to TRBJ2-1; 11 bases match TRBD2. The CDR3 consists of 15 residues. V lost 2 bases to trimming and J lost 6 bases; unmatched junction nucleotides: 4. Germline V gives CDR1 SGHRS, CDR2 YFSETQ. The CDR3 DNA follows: TGCGCCAGCAGCTTCGGGACTAGCGGCTTCAATGAGCAGTTCTTC. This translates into CASSFGTSGFNEQFF.

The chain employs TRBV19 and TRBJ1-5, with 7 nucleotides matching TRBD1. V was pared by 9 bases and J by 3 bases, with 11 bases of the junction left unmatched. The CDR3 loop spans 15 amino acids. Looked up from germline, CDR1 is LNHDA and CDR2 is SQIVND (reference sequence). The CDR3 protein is CASSGTARNNQPQHF. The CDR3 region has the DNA TGTGCCAGCAGTGGGACAGCTAGGAACAATCAGCCCCAGCATTTT.

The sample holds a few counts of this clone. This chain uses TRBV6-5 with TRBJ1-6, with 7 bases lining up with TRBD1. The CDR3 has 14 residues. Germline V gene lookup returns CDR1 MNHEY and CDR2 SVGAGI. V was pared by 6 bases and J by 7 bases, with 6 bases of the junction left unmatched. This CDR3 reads CASSHRGYNSPLHF. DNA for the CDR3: TGTGCCAGCAGCCACAGGGGTTACAATTCACCCCTCCACTTT.